What follows describes a single T cell receptor (beta chain). This record comes from a study of control samples from healthy donors and cancer patients. TCRdb's copy holds only in-frame clones and misses some; the assay was immunoSEQ multiplex PCR. The table has roughly 120,000 clones, approximately 92% seen once. The CDR3 has 14 amino acids. With V trimmed by 6 bases and J by 3 bases, 7 bases remained unmatched. Germline loops: CDR1 LGHDT, CDR2 YNNKEL (reference sequence). The receptor comes from a woman between 50 and 59 years old with colorectal cancer. This sequence joins TRBV3-1 (or the pseudogene TRBV3-2) and TRBJ1-1; 7 nucleotides align to TRBD1. The sequenced sample was PBMCs. CDR3 amino acids: CASRNTGTDTEAFF. Here the CDR3 DNA reads TGTGCCAGCAGAAATACCGGGACAGACACTGAAGCTTTCTTT.